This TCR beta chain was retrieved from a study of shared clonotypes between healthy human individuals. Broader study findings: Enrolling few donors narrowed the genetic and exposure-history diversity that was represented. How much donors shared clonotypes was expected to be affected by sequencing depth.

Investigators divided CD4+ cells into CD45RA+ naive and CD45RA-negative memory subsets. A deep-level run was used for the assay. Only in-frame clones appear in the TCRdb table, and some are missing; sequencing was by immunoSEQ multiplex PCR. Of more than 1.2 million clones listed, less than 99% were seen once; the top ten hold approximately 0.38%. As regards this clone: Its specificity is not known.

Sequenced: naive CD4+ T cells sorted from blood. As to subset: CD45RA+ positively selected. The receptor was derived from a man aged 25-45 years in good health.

CDR3 sequence: CASSPTGGRGEQYF. CDR3 DNA sequence: TGTGCCAGCAGCCCCACGGGCGGGAGGGGCGAGCAGTACTTC. The chain employs TRBV7-8 and TRBJ2-7; TRBD2 matches at 9 bases. V trimming: 5 bases; J trimming: 6 bases; junction bases outside the gene matches: 8. The CDR3 totals 14 residues. From germline, CDR1 is SGHVS and CDR2 FQNEAQ.